The rows below give T cell receptor beta chains drawn from one sample of a study of T cells in Graves' hyperthyroidism and ophthalmopathy. TCRdb passed the multiplex PCR reads through MiXCR, listing each CDR3 protein once. The sample lists a few hundred thousand distinct CDR3 sequences, approximately 15% occurring once. The sample taken for sequencing was blood. These receptors came from a woman aged 40 to 50 with Graves' ophthalmopathy. The CDR3 runs from the conserved cysteine through the conserved F or W. The D gene is left open where the match is weak. The listing skips clone size in some rows; elsewhere it reads once, few, many or a size class.

d_call	j_call	v_call	clone_size	cdr3_aa	cdr3_nt
NA	TRBJ2-7	TRBV28	NA	CASSDQPVSEQYF	TGTGCCAGCAGCGACCAGCCCGTTTCCGAGCAGTACTTC
NA	TRBJ1-2	TRBV10-3	NA	CAISESNNYYGYTF	TGTGCCATCAGTGAGTCGAACAACTACTATGGCTACACCTTC
NA	TRBJ2-7	TRBV28	many	CASSLQSYEQYF	TGTGCCAGCAGTTTACAATCCTACGAGCAGTACTTC
TRBD2	TRBJ2-1	TRBV12-3/TRBV12-4	many	CASSLGGGFGNEQFF	TGTGCCAGCAGTTTGGGGGGGGGATTCGGTAATGAGCAGTTCTTC
NA	TRBJ2-7	TRBV6-2/TRBV6-3	many	CASGTGSNEQYF	TGTGCCAGCGGTACAGGGTCAAACGAGCAGTACTTC
NA	TRBJ1-2	TRBV2	NA	CARRKDGGGGYTF	TGTGCCAGAAGGAAGGACGGGGGCGGTGGCTACACCTTC
TRBD1	TRBJ1-1	TRBV6-1	many	CASSSIKGQRNTEAFF	TGTGCCAGCAGTTCAATCAAGGGACAGCGGAACACTGAAGCTTTCTTT
NA	TRBJ1-2	TRBV30	once	CAWSAGVYYGYTF	TGTGCCTGGAGTGCGGGAGTCTACTATGGCTACACCTTC
NA	TRBJ2-5	TRBV7-2	many	CASSSSGGETQYF	TGTGCCAGCAGCTCCTCTGGGGGGGAGACCCAGTACTTC
TRBD1	TRBJ1-6	TRBV12-3/TRBV12-4	many	CASRSHRGYNSPLHF	TGTGCCAGCAGATCCCACAGGGGCTATAATTCACCCCTCCACTTT
TRBD1	TRBJ2-2	TRBV12-3/TRBV12-4	many	CASSPGQGNTGELFF	TGTGCCAGCAGCCCGGGACAGGGGAACACCGGGGAGCTGTTTTTT
NA	TRBJ2-1	TRBV2	NA	CASGIYSDEQFF	TGTGCCAGTGGGATCTATTCGGATGAGCAGTTCTTC
TRBD1	TRBJ2-2	TRBV24-1	NA	CATSDADRVATGELFF	TGTGCCACCAGTGATGCCGACAGGGTAGCCACCGGGGAGCTGTTTTTT
NA	TRBJ1-4	TRBV28	many	CATAPPGTLNEKLFF	TGTGCCACAGCACCTCCCGGGACGCTAAATGAAAAACTGTTTTTT
NA	TRBJ1-2	TRBV6-6	many	CASSYRRGGYTF	TGTGCCAGCAGTTACAGGAGAGGTGGCTACACCTTC
TRBD1	TRBJ2-5	TRBV5-5	NA	CASSRTGARETQYF	TGTGCCAGCAGCCGGACAGGGGCAAGGGAGACCCAGTACTTC
TRBD2	TRBJ2-5	TRBV11-2	NA	CASSLLAGEETQYF	TGTGCCAGCAGCTTACTAGCGGGAGAAGAGACCCAGTACTTC
TRBD2	TRBJ2-1	TRBV20-1	few	CSARSRLAGSYNEQFF	TGCAGTGCTAGATCAAGACTAGCGGGAAGCTACAATGAGCAGTTCTTC
NA	TRBJ2-7	TRBV15	NA	CATSRDSGPYEQYF	TGTGCCACCAGCAGGGATAGCGGTCCCTACGAGCAGTACTTC
TRBD1	TRBJ2-2	TRBV28	many	CASSRTRQGRTGELFF	TGTGCCAGCAGCCGGACCAGACAGGGGCGCACCGGGGAGCTGTTTTTT
NA	TRBJ1-2	TRBV2	many	CASKLTATYGYTF	TGTGCCAGTAAATTAACAGCCACGTATGGCTACACCTTC
NA	TRBJ1-5	TRBV2	NA	CASSEGGYGQPQHF	TGTGCCAGCAGTGAAGGGGGTTATGGACAGCCCCAGCATTTT
NA	TRBJ1-2	TRBV5-5	few	CASSFRSGEAHYGYTF	TGTGCCAGCAGCTTTAGGTCGGGGGAGGCCCACTATGGCTACACCTTC
NA	TRBJ2-2	TRBV19	few	CASSIMGSSLPGELFF	TGTGCCAGTAGTATAATGGGATCTAGCCTCCCCGGGGAGCTGTTTTTT
NA	TRBJ1-1	TRBV12-3/TRBV12-4	many	CASSYLKTRGRLGNTEAFF	TGTGCCAGCAGTTACCTGAAGACAAGGGGTCGATTGGGTAACACTGAAGCTTTCTTT
NA	TRBJ1-1	TRBV9	NA	CASSVGPPNTEAFF	TGTGCCAGCAGCGTAGGTCCCCCGAACACTGAAGCTTTCTTT